These 15 T cell receptor beta chains were all obtained from the same sample, sequenced in a study of blood T cells in healthy people across ages. With a J-beta primer mix and a sample-barcoded 5' primer, a second PCR ran roughly 6 to 12 cycles. TCRdb re-called the 5' RACE reads with MiXCR, one entry per CDR3 protein. The sample consists of 1.5 million to 2 million distinct CDR3 sequences, around 48% of them appearing once. Sequenced sample: blood. These receptors were taken from a woman between 40 and 50 years old in good health.

V usage is TRBV4-2 and J usage is TRBJ1-5; no definite D call. The CDR3 has 15 residues. Germline loops: CDR1 LGHNA, CDR2 YNFKEQ. Trimming shortened V by 1 base and J by 0 bases, and 7 bases separated the two germline ends. CDR3 coding DNA: TGTGCCAGCAGCCAAGTATTGGCTAGCAATCAGCCCCAGCATTTT. It codes for CASSQVLASNQPQHF.

The V call is TRBV28, the J call TRBJ2-7; D not certain. Germline CDR1 and CDR2: MDHEN and SYDVKM. The V gene lost 4 bases and the J gene lost 3 bases, with 16 bases spanning the gap. There are 15 residues in the CDR3. CDR3 bases: TGTGCCAGCAGTTCCCCTTCCGGACCGCACTACGAGCAGTACTTC. Its translation is CASSSPSGPHYEQYF.

The chain uses TRBV7-2 and TRBJ2-7; the match to TRBD1 covers 10 bases. The end of the DNA is better explained by TRBJ2-5, so the J call may be wrong. CDR1 is SGHTA and CDR2 is FQGNSA in the germline V gene. The CDR3 is 15 residues long. CDR3 loop: CASSPRQGAAETQYF. CDR3 sequence (DNA): TGTGCCAGCAGCCCCCGACAGGGGGCGGCGGAGACCCAGTACTTC.

A few counts support this clonotype. The chain employs TRBV5-1 and TRBJ2-5, with 12 bases identical to TRBD2. CDR1 SGHRS and CDR2 YFSETQ come from the germline V gene. This CDR3 spans 18 amino acids. Germline trimming cut 0 bases from V and 4 bases from J; bases unmatched to any gene: 10. This CDR3 reads CASSLAPLAGGWTETQYF. DNA for the CDR3: TGCGCCAGCAGCTTGGCCCCGCTAGCGGGGGGGTGGACAGAGACCCAGTACTTC.

This clonotype was counted a single time. For the CDR3, the DNA is TGTGCCAGCCGGACAGGGCCAATGAATGAGCAGTACTTC. Protein sequence: CASRTGPMNEQYF. This rearrangement joins TRBV6-1 to TRBJ2-1; 8 bases line up with TRBD1. Judging by the DNA end, TRBJ2-7 fits better; the J call may be wrong. CDR1 and CDR2 from the germline V gene are MNHNS and SASEGT. This CDR3 is 13 amino acids long.

The chain recombines TRBV2 with TRBJ2-3; 7 positions agree with TRBD2. Germline V lookup: CDR1 SNHLY, CDR2 FYNNEI. The CDR3 length is 14 residues. J lost 0 bases, V lost 8 bases, and 5 bases had no gene match. Written as DNA, the CDR3 is TGTGCCAGCGTGCGGGGGACTAGCACAGATACGCAGTATTTT. Encoded protein: CASVRGTSTDTQYF.

The rearrangement joins TRBV25-1 to TRBJ1-2; 8 bases are shared with TRBD1. V was clipped by 3 bases and J by 4 bases; unmatched bases: 4. Germline V gene data show CDR1 as MGHDK and CDR2 as SYGVNS. The length of the CDR3 is 14 residues. This chain's CDR3 is CASSDYQGAYGYTF. CDR3 DNA: TGTGCCAGCAGTGATTATCAGGGGGCCTATGGCTACACCTTC.

J is TRBJ2-1 and V is TRBV11-1, with 11 positions matching TRBD1. Per the germline V gene, CDR1 is SGHAT and CDR2 is FQDESV (reference sequence). Trimming took 3 bases from V and 8 from J; bases not matched to a gene: 6. The CDR3 has 15 amino acids. CDR3 loop: CASSFGQGARDEQFF. In nucleotides, the CDR3 is TGTGCCAGCAGCTTTGGACAGGGGGCTAGGGATGAGCAGTTCTTC.

J is TRBJ2-3 and V is TRBV28, with 8 nucleotides matching TRBD2. Germline V gene lookup returns CDR1 MDHEN and CDR2 SYDVKM. There are 14 residues in the CDR3. The V segment lost 5 bases and the J segment 6 bases; nucleotides outside the gene matches: 7. CDR3 DNA: TGTGCCAGCAGTCCTATAGCGGGGTATGATACGCAGTATTTT. Translating it yields CASSPIAGYDTQYF. Drawing the rest from reference TRBV28 and TRBJ2-3, the complete variable domain is DVKVTQSSRYLVKRTGEKVFLECVQDMDHENMFWYRQDPGLGLRLIYFSYDVKMKEKGDIPEGYSVSREKKERFSLILESASTNQTSMYLCASSPIAGYDTQYFGPGTRLTVL.

This clonotype showed up just a few times. This chain uses TRBV29-1 with TRBJ1-4; maybe TRBD1 (5 bases). Germline CDR1 reads SQVTM; CDR2 reads ANQGSEA. The CDR3 is 11 amino acids. Trimming stripped 7 bases from V and 4 bases from J, with 7 bases between. The CDR3 reads CSGGGNEKLFF. CDR3 bases: TGCAGCGGCGGGGGTAATGAAAAACTGTTTTTT.

CDR3 residues: CAIYGYTF. CDR3 DNA: TGTGCCATCTATGGCTACACCTTC. The chain joins TRBV9 to TRBJ1-2; D uncertain. The CDR3 extends over 8 amino acids. Trimming took off 9 bases at V and 4 bases at J, with 1 base between the two ends. Looked up from germline, CDR1 is SGDLS and CDR2 is YYNGEE. The full variable domain, its missing parts supplied by reference TRBV9 and TRBJ1-2, is DSGVTQTPKHLITATGQRVTLRCSPRSGDLSVYWYQQSLDQGLQFLIQYYNGEERAKGNILERFSAQQFPDLHSELNLSSLELGDSALYFCAIYGYTFGSGTRLTVV.

The genes are TRBV3-1 and TRBJ1-6; a weak D match, TRBD1 (6 bases). V was cut by 0 bases and J by 7 bases, with 22 bases left in between. Germline CDR1 and CDR2: LGHDT and YNNKEL (reference sequence). The CDR3 is 19 residues long. The chain's CDR3 is CASSQDNRWQGRRNSPLHF. Written as DNA, the CDR3 is TGTGCCAGCAGCCAAGATAATCGTTGGCAGGGGCGTCGGAATTCACCCCTCCACTTT.

Only a few counts were recorded for this clonotype. This chain joins TRBV7-2 and TRBJ2-7, with D tentatively TRBD2 (5 bases). Trimming pared 7 bases from V and 1 base from J, leaving 14 bases between. The CDR3 is 14 amino acids. CDR1 SGHTA and CDR2 FQGNSA come from the germline V gene. CDR3 sequence (DNA): TGTGCCAGCACCCGTGGACTGGAATCCTACGAGCAGTACTTC. Residues: CASTRGLESYEQYF.

V usage is TRBV7-9 and J usage is TRBJ2-3; 9 positions agree with TRBD1. Germline V gives CDR1 SEHNR, CDR2 FQNEAQ (reference sequence). This CDR3 region has 19 residues. Trimming at V came to 2 bases and at J to 1 base, leaving 13 bases not matched to a gene. The CDR3 sequence: CASSLLSSGQGVGTDTQYF. The DNA of the CDR3 is TGTGCCAGCAGCTTACTATCCTCGGGACAGGGTGTCGGCACAGATACGCAGTATTTT.

For this clonotype: The conserved closing phenylalanine or tryptophan is absent in this CDR3, likely reflecting a read error. CDR3 protein: CASSATGQGHYGYTV. The CDR3 nucleotides are TGTGCCAGCAGTGCCACGGGACAGGGGCACTATGGCTACACCGTC. The chain combines TRBV25-1 with TRBJ1-2; 10 bases fit TRBD1. The CDR3 is made up of 15 amino acids. Germline assignment: CDR1 MGHDK and CDR2 SYGVNS. J was trimmed by 3 bases and V by 4 bases; bases with no gene match: 5.